This T cell receptor (beta chain) was identified in a study of blood T cell repertoires in COVID-19. Produced via immunoSEQ multiplex PCR; TCRdb's table is partial and in-frame only. The data contain a few hundred thousand clones, 75% to 85% of them singletons. Participants were placed into cohorts based on the clinical history they reported. This CDR3 has 15 residues. With V trimmed by 6 bases and J by 7 bases, 11 bases remained unmatched. Germline V gene lookup returns CDR1 MNHEY and CDR2 SMNVEV (reference sequence). The TCR originated in a man aged 35 to 55 who had recovered from COVID-19. Sequenced sample: PBMCs or T cells enriched from blood (not recorded which). The chain carries TRBV27 and TRBJ2-1, with 8 bases fitting TRBD1. Here the CDR3 reads CASRSGQGRENEQFF. CDR3 DNA: TGTGCCAGCAGATCTGGACAGGGTCGGGAGAATGAGCAGTTCTTC.